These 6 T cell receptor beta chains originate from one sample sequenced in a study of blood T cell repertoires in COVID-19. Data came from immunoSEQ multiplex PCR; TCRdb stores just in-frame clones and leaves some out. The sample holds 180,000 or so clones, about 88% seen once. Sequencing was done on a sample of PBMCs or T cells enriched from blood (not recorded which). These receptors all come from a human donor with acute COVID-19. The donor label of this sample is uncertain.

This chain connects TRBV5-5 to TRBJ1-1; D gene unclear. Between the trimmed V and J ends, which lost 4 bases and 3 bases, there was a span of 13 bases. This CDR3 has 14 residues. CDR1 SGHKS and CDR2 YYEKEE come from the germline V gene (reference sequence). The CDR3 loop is CASSRPPTDTEAFF. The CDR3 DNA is TGTGCCAGCAGCCGACCCCCCACAGACACTGAAGCTTTCTTT.

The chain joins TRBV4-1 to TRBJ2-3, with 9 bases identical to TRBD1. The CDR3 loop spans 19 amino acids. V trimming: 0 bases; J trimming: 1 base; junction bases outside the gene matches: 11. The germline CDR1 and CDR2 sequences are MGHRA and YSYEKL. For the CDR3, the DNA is TGCGCCAGCAGCCAAGATTATGGGACAGGGATTCTCCGCACAGATACGCAGTATTTT. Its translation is CASSQDYGTGILRTDTQYF.

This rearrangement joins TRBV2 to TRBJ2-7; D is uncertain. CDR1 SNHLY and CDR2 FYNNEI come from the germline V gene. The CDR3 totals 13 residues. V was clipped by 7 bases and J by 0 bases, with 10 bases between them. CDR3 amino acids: CASKESLSYEQYF. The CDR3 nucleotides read TGTGCCAGCAAGGAGAGCCTCTCCTACGAGCAGTACTTC.

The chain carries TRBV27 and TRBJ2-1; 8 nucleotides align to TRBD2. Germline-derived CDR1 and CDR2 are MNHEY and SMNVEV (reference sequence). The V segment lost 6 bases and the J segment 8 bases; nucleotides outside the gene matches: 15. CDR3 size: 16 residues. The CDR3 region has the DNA TGTGCCAGCAGACCCGGGACTAGGATTGGCGCTGATGAGCAGTTCTTC. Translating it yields CASRPGTRIGADEQFF.

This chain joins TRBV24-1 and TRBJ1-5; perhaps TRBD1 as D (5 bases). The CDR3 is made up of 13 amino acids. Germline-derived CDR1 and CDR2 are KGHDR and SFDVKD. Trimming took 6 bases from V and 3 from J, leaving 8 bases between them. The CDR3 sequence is CATSKGANQPQHF. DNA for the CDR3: TGTGCCACCAGTAAAGGGGCCAATCAGCCCCAGCATTTT.

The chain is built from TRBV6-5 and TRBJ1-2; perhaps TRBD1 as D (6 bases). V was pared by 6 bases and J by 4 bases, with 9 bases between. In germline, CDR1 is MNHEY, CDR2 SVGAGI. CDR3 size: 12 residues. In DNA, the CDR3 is TGTGCCAGCAGGGGACATCTCTATGGCTACACCTTC. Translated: CASRGHLYGYTF.